These 7 T cell receptor beta chains were sequenced from one sample in a study of blood T cell repertoires in COVID-19. The assay was immunoSEQ multiplex PCR, and TCRdb's table has in-frame clones only and misses some. Of 140,000 or so clones listed, 75% to 90% are singletons. The specimen was PBMCs or T cells enriched from blood (not recorded which). The receptors here all came from a man aged 60 to 75 who had recovered from COVID-19.

The count of this clone is one. The V call is TRBV5-4, the J call TRBJ1-6; no clear D gene. CDR1 is SGHNT, CDR2 YYREEE, per germline (reference sequence). Trimming took off 0 bases at V and 5 bases at J, with 9 bases between the two ends. This CDR3 contains 15 residues. As DNA, the CDR3 is TGTGCCAGCAGCTTGGGCTGGGCTAATAATTCACCCCTCCACTTT. This translates into CASSLGWANNSPLHF.

The rearrangement joins TRBV9 to TRBJ2-4; D is perhaps TRBD2 (6 bases). The CDR3 spans 16 residues. Trimming shortened V by 3 bases and J by 0 bases, and 13 bases separated the two germline ends. Looked up from germline, CDR1 is SGDLS and CDR2 is YYNGEE. For the CDR3, the DNA is TGTGCCAGCAGCGCGAGCGGGTCACTAGCCAAAAACATTCAGTACTTC. Translation: CASSASGSLAKNIQYF.

The CDR3 sequence: CASSSPTGQGTEAFF. CDR3 coding DNA: TGTGCCAGCAGTTCCCCGACTGGGCAGGGCACTGAAGCTTTCTTT. This sequence joins TRBV28 and TRBJ1-1; D might be TRBD1 (5 bases). The length of the CDR3 is 15 residues. V lost 4 bases and J 4 bases, leaving 16 bases between the germline ends. From germline, CDR1 is MDHEN and CDR2 SYDVKM. The full variable domain, its missing parts supplied by reference TRBV28 and TRBJ1-1, is DVKVTQSSRYLVKRTGEKVFLECVQDMDHENMFWYRQDPGLGLRLIYFSYDVKMKEKGDIPEGYSVSREKKERFSLILESASTNQTSMYLCASSSPTGQGTEAFFGQGTRLTVV.

This clone showed up just a few times. The rearrangement joins TRBV7-9 to TRBJ1-6; 7 bases line up with TRBD1. The CDR3 is 13 amino acids. J gave up 6 bases and V 10 bases, and 6 bases lay outside the gene matches. In germline, CDR1 is SEHNR, CDR2 FQNEAQ (reference sequence). CDR3 nucleotide sequence: TGTGCCATTAGGGACAGTATTAATTCACCCCTCCACTTT. This encodes CAIRDSINSPLHF.

This clone has only one observation. CDR3 protein: CASDRGGTEAFF. The CDR3 DNA reads TGTGCCAGCGACAGGGGTGGCACTGAAGCTTTCTTT. The V call is TRBV28, the J call TRBJ1-1; 8 bases are a match to TRBD1. This CDR3 has 12 residues. V shed 8 bases and J 4 bases; nucleotides not matched to a gene: 3. Germline CDR1 reads MDHEN; CDR2 reads SYDVKM. The full variable domain, with the rest looked up from reference TRBV28 and TRBJ1-1, is DVKVTQSSRYLVKRTGEKVFLECVQDMDHENMFWYRQDPGLGLRLIYFSYDVKMKEKGDIPEGYSVSREKKERFSLILESASTNQTSMYLCASDRGGTEAFFGQGTRLTVV.

The chain combines TRBV11-2 with TRBJ2-7, with 9 nucleotides matching TRBD1. With 1 base clipped from V and 5 bases from J, the junction kept 9 bases outside the gene matches. The CDR3 contains 16 residues. The V gene's germline CDR1 is SGHAT and CDR2 FQNNGV. CDR3 sequence reads: CASSLGGTGTAHEQYF. The CDR3, as DNA: TGTGCCAGCAGCTTAGGGGGGACAGGGACGGCCCACGAGCAGTACTTC.

This chain connects TRBV5-1 to TRBJ1-2; tentative D call: TRBD1 (6 bases). Trimming cost V 7 bases and J 8 bases, with 21 bases left between them. Germline lookup yields CDR1 SGHRS and CDR2 YFSETQ. The CDR3 length is 14 residues. This chain's CDR3 is CASESTGQSGGYTF. In DNA, the CDR3 is TGCGCCAGCGAGTCGACAGGTCAGTCGGGAGGCTACACCTTC.